This TCR beta chain was recorded in a study of T cell repertoires in cytomegalovirus infection. The V end lost 1 base, the J end lost 4 bases, and 8 bases lay between the germline ends. The CDR3 contains 13 residues. Germline CDR1 SGHTA, CDR2 FQGNSA. The table lists this clonotype with many counts. TCRdb used MiXCR to reprocess the reads, holding one entry per CDR3 protein. The repertoire holds about 360,000 distinct CDR3 sequences, 15% to 20% seen once, with around 10% in the top ten. This chain uses TRBV7-2 with TRBJ2-7; D gene uncertain. This receptor was identified in a human donor in good health (CMV status not recorded). Some clones in this sample may be carry-over from other donors' samples. Sequenced material: PBMCs. CDR3 sequence: CASSLVLEYEQYF. The CDR3 DNA follows: TGTGCCAGCAGCTTAGTACTGGAGTACGAGCAGTACTTC. Looking up the rest from reference TRBV7-2 and TRBJ2-7 gives the full variable domain: GAGVSQSPSNKVTEKGKDVELRCDPISGHTALYWYRQSLGQGLEFLIYFQGNSAPDKSGLPSDRFSAERTGGSVSTLTIQRTQQEDSAVYLCASSLVLEYEQYFGPGTRLTVT.